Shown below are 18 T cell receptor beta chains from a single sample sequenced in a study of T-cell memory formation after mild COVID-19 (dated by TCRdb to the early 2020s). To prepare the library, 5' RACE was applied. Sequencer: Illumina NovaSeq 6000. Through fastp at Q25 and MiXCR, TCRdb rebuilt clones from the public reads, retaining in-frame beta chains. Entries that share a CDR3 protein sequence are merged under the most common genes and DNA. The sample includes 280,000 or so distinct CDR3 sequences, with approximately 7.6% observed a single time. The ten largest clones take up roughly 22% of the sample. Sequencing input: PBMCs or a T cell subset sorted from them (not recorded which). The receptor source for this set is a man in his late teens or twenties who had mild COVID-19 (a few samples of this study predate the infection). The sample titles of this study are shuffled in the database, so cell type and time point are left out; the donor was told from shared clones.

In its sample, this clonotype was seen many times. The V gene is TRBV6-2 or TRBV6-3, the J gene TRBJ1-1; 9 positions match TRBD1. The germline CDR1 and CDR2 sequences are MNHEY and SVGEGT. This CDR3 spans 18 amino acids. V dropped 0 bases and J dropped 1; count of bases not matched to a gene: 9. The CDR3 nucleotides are TGTGCCAGCAGTTACTCGAATACGGGGACAGGGAAGAACACTGAAGCTTTCTTT. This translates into CASSYSNTGTGKNTEAFF.

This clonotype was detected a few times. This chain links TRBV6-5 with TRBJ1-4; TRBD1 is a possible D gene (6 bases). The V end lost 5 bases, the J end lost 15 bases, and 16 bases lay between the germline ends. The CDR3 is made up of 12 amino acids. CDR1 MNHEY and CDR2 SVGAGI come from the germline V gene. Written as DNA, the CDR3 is TGTGCCAGCAGTCCTAGCCCGGGACACTTGTTTTTT. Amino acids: CASSPSPGHLFF.

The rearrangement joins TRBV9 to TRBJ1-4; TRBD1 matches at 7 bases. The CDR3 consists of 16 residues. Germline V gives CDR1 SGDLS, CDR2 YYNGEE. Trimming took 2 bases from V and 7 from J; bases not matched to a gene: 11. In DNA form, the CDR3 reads TGTGCCAGCAGCGTTAGCCCCCGACAGGGCGGTGAAAAACTGTTTTTT. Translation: CASSVSPRQGGEKLFF.

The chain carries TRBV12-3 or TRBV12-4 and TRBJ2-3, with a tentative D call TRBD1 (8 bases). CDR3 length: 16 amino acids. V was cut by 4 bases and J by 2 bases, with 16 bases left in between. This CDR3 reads CASSSRQGRATDTQYF. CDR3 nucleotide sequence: TGTGCCAGCAGTTCTCGACAGGGGAGGGCCACAGATACGCAGTATTTT.

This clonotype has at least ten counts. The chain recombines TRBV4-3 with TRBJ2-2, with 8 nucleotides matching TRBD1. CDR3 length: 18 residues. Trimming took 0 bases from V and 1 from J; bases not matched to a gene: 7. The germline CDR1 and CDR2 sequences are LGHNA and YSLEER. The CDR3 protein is CASSQEGQALLNTGELFF. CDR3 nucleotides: TGCGCCAGCAGCCAAGAGGGACAGGCCTTGTTGAACACCGGGGAGCTGTTTTTT.

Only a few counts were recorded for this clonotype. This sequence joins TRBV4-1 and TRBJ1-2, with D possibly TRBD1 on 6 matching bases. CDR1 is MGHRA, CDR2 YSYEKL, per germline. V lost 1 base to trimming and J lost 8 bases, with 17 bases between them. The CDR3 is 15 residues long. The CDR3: CASSQGYRDLDGYTF. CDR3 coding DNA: TGCGCCAGCAGCCAAGGATACAGGGACTTGGACGGCTACACCTTC.

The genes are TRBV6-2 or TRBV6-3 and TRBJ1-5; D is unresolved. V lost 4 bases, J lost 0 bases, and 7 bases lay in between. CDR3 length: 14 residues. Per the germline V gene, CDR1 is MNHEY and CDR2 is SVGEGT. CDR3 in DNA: TGTGCCAGCAGTTGGACCCATAGCAATCAGCCCCAGCATTTT. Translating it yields CASSWTHSNQPQHF.

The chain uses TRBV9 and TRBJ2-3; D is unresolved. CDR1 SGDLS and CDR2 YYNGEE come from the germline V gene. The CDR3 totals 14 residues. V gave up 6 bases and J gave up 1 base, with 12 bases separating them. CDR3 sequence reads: CASNLIQGTDTQYF. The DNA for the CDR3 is TGTGCCAGCAACCTTATCCAGGGCACAGATACGCAGTATTTT.

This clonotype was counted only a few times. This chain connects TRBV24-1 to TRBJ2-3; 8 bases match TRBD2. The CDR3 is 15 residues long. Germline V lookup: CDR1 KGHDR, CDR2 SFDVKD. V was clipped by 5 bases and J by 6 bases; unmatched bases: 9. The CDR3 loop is CATSARRGGGDTQYF. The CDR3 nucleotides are TGTGCCACCAGTGCCCGCCGCGGCGGGGGGGATACGCAGTATTTT.

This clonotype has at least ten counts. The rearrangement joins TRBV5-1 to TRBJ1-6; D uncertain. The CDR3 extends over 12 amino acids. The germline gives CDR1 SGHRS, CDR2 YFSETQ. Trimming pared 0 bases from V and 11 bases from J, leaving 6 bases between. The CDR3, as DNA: TGCGCCAGCAGCTTGGATCGTCCACCCCTCCACTTT. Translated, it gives CASSLDRPPLHF. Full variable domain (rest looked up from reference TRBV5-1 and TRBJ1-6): KAGVTQTPRYLIKTRGQQVTLSCSPISGHRSVSWYQQTPGQGLQFLFEYFSETQRNKGNFPGRFSGRQFSNSRSEMNVSTLELGDSALYLCASSLDRPPLHFGNGTRLTVT.

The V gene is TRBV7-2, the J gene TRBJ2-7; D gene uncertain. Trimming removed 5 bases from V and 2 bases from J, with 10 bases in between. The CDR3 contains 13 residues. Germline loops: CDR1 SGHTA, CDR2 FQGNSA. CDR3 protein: CASSDTVPYEQYF. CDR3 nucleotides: TGTGCCAGCAGCGACACAGTCCCCTACGAGCAGTACTTC.

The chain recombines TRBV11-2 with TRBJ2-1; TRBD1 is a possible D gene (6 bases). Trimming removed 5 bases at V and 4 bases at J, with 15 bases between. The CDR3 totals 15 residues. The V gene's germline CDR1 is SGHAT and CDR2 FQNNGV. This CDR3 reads CASSHPPDSYNEQFF. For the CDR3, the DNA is TGTGCCAGCAGCCACCCTCCGGACAGTTACAATGAGCAGTTCTTC.

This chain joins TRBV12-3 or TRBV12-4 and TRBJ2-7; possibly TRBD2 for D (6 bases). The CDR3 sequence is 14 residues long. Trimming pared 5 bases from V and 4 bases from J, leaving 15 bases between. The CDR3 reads CASSESSDSYEQYF. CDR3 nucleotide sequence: TGTGCCAGCAGTGAGTCTAGCGACTCGTACGAGCAGTACTTC.

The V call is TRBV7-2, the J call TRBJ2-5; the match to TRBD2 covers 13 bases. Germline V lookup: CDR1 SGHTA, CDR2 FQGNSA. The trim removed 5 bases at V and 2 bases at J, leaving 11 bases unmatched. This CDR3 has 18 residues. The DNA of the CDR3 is TGTGCCAGCAGCCTTGGACTAGCGGGGGCCCGTCTTCAAGAGACCCAGTACTTC. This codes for CASSLGLAGARLQETQYF.

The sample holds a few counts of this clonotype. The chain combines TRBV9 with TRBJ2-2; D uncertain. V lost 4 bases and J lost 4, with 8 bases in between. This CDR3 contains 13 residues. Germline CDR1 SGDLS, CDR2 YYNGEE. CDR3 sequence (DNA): TGTGCCAGCAGCTCACAGCCCACCGGGGAGCTGTTTTTT. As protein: CASSSQPTGELFF.

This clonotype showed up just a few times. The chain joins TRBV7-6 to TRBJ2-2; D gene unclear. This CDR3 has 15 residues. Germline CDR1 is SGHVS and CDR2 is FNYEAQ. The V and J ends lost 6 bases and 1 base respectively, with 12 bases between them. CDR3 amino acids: CASSSVWGNTGELFF. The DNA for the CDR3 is TGTGCCAGCAGTTCCGTCTGGGGGAACACCGGGGAGCTGTTTTTT.

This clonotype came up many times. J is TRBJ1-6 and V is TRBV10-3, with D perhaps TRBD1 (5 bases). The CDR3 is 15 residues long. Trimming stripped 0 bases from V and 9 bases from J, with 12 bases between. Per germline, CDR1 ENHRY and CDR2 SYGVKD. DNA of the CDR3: TGTGCCATCAGTGAGTCGGGGGTTCCAGGTTCACCCCTCCACTTT. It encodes CAISESGVPGSPLHF.

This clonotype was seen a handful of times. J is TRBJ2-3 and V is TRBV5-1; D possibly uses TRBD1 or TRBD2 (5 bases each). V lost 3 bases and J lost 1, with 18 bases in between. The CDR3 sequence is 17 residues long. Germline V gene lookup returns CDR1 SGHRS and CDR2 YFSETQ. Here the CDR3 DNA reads TGCGCCAGCAGCTCACCCCAAAGGGACCTTGGCACAGATACGCAGTATTTT. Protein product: CASSSPQRDLGTDTQYF.